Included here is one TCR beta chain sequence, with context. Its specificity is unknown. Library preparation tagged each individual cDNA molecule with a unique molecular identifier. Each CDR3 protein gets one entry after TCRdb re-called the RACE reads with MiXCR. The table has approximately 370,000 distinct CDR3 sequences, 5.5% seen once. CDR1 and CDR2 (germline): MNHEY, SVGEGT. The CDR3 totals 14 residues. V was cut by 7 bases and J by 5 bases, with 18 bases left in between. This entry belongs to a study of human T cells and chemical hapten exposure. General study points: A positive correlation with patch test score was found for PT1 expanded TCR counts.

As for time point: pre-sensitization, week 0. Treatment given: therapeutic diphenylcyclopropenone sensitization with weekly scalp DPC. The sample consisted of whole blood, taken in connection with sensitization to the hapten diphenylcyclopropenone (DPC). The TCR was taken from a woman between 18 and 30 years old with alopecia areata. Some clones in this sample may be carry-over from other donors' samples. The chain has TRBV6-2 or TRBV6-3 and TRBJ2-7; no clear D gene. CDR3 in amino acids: CASNKQLWTDEQYF. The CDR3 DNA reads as TGTGCCAGCAACAAACAATTATGGACGGACGAGCAGTACTTC.